The sequence of this T cell receptor beta chain was determined in a study of early T cells in non-severe SARS-CoV-2 infection. Study-wide background: It was bulk RNA from unsorted whole blood that was sequenced, and the chains were unpaired.

Points from the study as a whole: VDJdb matches were skewed toward anti-spike CD8 T cell responses.

TCRdb processed the 5' RACE reads anew with MiXCR; each CDR3 protein has one entry. The profile shows 70,000 or so distinct CDR3 sequences, around 9.1% of them singletons. Concerning this clonotype itself: Its antigen is still unknown.

CDR1 LNHNV and CDR2 YYDKDF come from the germline V gene (reference sequence). This CDR3 has 16 residues. V was shortened by 0 bases and J by 0 bases, with 11 bases between the two germline ends. V usage is TRBV15 and J usage is TRBJ1-1, with D unresolved. Sequences were derived from whole blood, sampled at baseline. The receptor comes from an adult who was a healthcare worker with PCR-confirmed SARS-CoV-2 infection or an uninfected control (not recorded which). The CDR3 DNA follows: TGTGCCACCAGCAGAGATAGGGTCCCGATGAACACTGAAGCTTTCTTT. Translation: CATSRDRVPMNTEAFF.